The sequence of this TCR beta chain was determined in a study of blood T cell repertoires in COVID-19. The germline gives CDR1 SGHVS, CDR2 FNYEAQ. There are 15 residues in the CDR3. V gave up 3 bases and J gave up 4 bases; unmatched junction bases: 6. The method was immunoSEQ multiplex PCR; TCRdb's version includes in-frame clones alone and lacks a portion of them. The repertoire holds tens of thousands of clones, around 86% seen once, with more than 14% in the top ten. The sequenced sample was peripheral blood. This TCR derives from a human donor in a cohort sampled during active COVID-19. The chain links TRBV7-6 to TRBJ2-5; 9 bases agree with TRBD2. CDR3 sequence (DNA): TGTGCCAGCAGCTTGGCGGGAGGGCCGGGAGAGACCCAGTACTTC. Its protein is CASSLAGGPGETQYF.